Sequencing of this T cell receptor (beta chain) was carried out in a study of blood T cell repertoires in COVID-19. Original processing methods: Reference gene primer amplification yielded estimated nucleated cell counts. Data came from immunoSEQ multiplex PCR; TCRdb stores just in-frame clones and leaves some out. That table gives V, J and clone size, and the DNA gave D and trimming. The sample records about 43,000 clones, roughly 89% being singletons. Sequencing was carried out using peripheral blood. The sequence came from a man aged 60 to 69 with active COVID-19.

CDR3 residues: CASSPSRASTDTQYF. CDR3 bases: TGTGCCAGCAGCCCTAGCAGAGCTAGCACAGATACGCAGTATTTT. This chain uses TRBV3-1 (or the pseudogene TRBV3-2) with TRBJ2-3; tentative D call: TRBD2 (5 bases). The V end lost 4 bases, the J end lost 0 bases, and 11 bases lay between the germline ends. Germline CDR1 reads LGHDT; CDR2 reads YNNKEL (reference sequence). The CDR3 has 15 residues.